This T cell receptor beta chain was obtained from a study of blood T cell repertoires in COVID-19 (dated by TCRdb to about 2020). About the full investigation: The collaborator samples originated in the United States, Italy and Spain and spanned the acute and convalescent phases of COVID-19. The material from the prospective study consisted of cDNA or gDNA derived from T cells, B-cell-depleted T cells, or PBMCs. Deeply sampled blood TCRbeta repertoires from subjects exposed to, actively infected with, or recovered from COVID-19 were included in the dataset. A freely available public database, intended as a resource for researchers studying the immune response to SARS-CoV-2, is where the repertoires were released. Samples came from the ongoing ImmuneRACE study (first 160 participants) plus 1,254 subjects from 6 global collaborators. A de-identified subject ID, COVID-19 status, age in years and sex were almost always included in the sample metadata. Where available, HLA class I and class II types were obtained from metadata supplied by the sample provider rather than from assay-based typing. General conclusions and limits of the study: Clinical and demographic metadata were provided uncurated, with the amount varying by source and participant.

TCRbeta CDR3 regions were amplified from genomic DNA using the immunoSEQ Assay, a bias-controlled multiplex PCR. The paper's processing steps were these. Nucleated cell counts per sample were estimated from amplification of reference gene primers within the assay. To quantify the absolute abundance of each unique TCRbeta CDR3 rearrangement, sequence reads were collapsed and filtered. For each sample, productive Simpson clonality was calculated as the square root of Simpson's diversity index over productive rearrangements. TCRdb took this table from immuneACCESS and kept in-frame rearrangements with V and J called. Such tables lack part of the clones; where checked against another copy, unresolved V genes explain under half of the gap, and the rest is unexplained. Clone size and the V and J calls come from that table; the DNA yielded D and trimming. This sample holds approximately 72,000 clones; 85% were observed only once. The ten most abundant clones make up 20% to 25% of the sample.

As concerns this clone: The specificity of this receptor is unknown. Base qualities are missing; no much larger clone stands one base away.

Collaborating institutions collected whole blood in K2EDTA tubes following their own protocols. For TCRbeta analysis, collaborator samples were shipped as frozen whole blood, as isolated PBMCs, or as DNA extracted from either sample type. V and J are truncated by 2 bases and 8 bases respectively, leaving an intervening sequence of 15 bases. Inclusive of the bounding cysteine and phenylalanine, the CDR3 is 14 residues long. Of the read, only the CDR3 DNA is kept; its 42 bases are in frame from base 1. CDR1 MNHEY and CDR2 SVGEGT were looked up in the germline V gene. The source is a man aged 50 to 59 with acute or convalescent COVID-19. The sequencing sample was made of peripheral blood. The receptor chain draws on TRBV6-2 or TRBV6-3 and TRBJ1-2; the D gene assignment is ambiguous. CDR3 reads: CASSYEAPSRGYTF. In nucleotide form, the sequence is TGTGCCAGCAGTTACGAGGCCCCTAGCAGAGGCTACACCTTC.